Sequencing of this T cell receptor (beta chain) was carried out in a study of T-cell memory formation after mild COVID-19. Whole-study context: Clusters were largely donor specific. Study results and caveats: A subset of responding clones appeared in pre-infection memory, suggesting cross-reactive memory joined.

Trimming shortened V by 7 bases and J by 0 bases, and 7 bases separated the two germline ends. In germline, CDR1 is MNHEY, CDR2 SVGEGT. The CDR3 runs to 13 residues. TCRdb fed the 5' RACE reads into MiXCR, producing one record per CDR3 protein. Altogether 98,000 or so distinct CDR3 sequences are present, 18% being singletons, with the ten largest covering over 4.5%. This clonotype was recorded a few times. Its antigen remains unknown. This sequence originates from a man in his late teens or twenties who had mild COVID-19 (a few samples of this study predate the infection). Cell type and time point are not known. The sample taken for sequencing was PBMCs or a T cell subset sorted from them (not recorded which). The gene calls are TRBV6-2 or TRBV6-3 and TRBJ2-1; TRBD2 is a possible D gene (5 bases). The CDR3 DNA sequence: TGTGCCAGCAAAGGGAGCTCCTACAATGAGCAGTTCTTC. Translation: CASKGSSYNEQFF.